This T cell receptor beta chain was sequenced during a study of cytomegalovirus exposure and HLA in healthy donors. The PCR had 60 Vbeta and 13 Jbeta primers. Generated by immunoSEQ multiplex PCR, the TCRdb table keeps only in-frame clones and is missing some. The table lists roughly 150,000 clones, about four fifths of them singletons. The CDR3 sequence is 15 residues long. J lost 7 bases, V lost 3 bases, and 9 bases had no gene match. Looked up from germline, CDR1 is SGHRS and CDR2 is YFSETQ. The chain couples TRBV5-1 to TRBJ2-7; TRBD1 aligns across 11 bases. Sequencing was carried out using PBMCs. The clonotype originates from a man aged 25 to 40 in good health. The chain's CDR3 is CASSSGTGGLGEQYF. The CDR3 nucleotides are TGCGCCAGCAGCTCCGGGACAGGGGGTTTGGGTGAGCAGTACTTC.